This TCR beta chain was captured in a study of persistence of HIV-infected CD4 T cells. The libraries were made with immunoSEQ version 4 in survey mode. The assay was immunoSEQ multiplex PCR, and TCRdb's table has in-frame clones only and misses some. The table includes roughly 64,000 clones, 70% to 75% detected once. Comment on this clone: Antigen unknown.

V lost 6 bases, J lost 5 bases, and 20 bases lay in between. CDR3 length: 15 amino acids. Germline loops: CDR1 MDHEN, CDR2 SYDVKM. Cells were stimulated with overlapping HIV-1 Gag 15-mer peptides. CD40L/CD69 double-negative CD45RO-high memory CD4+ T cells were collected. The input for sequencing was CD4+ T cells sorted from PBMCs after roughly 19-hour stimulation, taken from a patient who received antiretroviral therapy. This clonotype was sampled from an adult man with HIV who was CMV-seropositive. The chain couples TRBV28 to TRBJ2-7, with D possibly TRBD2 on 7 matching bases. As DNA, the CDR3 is TGTGCCAGCAGGTCGGCGACGAGGGGGGGCGACGAGCAGTACTTC. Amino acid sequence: CASRSATRGGDEQYF. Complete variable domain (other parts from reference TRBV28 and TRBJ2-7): DVKVTQSSRYLVKRTGEKVFLECVQDMDHENMFWYRQDPGLGLRLIYFSYDVKMKEKGDIPEGYSVSREKKERFSLILESASTNQTSMYLCASRSATRGGDEQYFGPGTRLTVT.